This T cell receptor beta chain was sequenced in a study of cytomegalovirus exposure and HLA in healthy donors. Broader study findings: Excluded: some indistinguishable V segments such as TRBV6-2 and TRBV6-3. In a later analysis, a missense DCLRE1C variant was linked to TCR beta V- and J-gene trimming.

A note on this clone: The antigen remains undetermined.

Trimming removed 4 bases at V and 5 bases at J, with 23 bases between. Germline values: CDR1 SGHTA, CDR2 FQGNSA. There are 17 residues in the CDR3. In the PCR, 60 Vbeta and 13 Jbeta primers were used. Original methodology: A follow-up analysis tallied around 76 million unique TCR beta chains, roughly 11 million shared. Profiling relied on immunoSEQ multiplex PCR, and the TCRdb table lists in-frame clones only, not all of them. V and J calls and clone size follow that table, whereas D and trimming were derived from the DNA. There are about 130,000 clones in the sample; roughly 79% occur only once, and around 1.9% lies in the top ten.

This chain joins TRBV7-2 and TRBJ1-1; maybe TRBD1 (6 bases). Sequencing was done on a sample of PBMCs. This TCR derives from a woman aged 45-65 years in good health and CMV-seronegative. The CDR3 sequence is CASSSNLTYRELTEAFF. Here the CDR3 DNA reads TGTGCCAGCAGCTCCAATCTCACATACAGGGAATTGACTGAAGCTTTCTTT.